By frequency in the sample, the clone carrying this T cell receptor beta chain is medium-sized. Its target is not known. This sample was taken from a study of T cell repertoires in aging, cancer and after chemotherapy. Overall study findings and caveats: Across the chemotherapy interval, each cancer cohort showed higher median generation probability, suggesting thymic rebound.

CDR3 length: 15 amino acids. Germline lookup yields CDR1 MNHNS and CDR2 SASEGT. Trimming pared 1 base from V and 5 bases from J, leaving 12 bases between. Multiplex touch-down PCR with TRB-A/B primers amplified rearranged V-D-J TRB sequences. From the multiplex PCR reads, TCRdb called clonotypes with MiXCR, one entry per CDR3 protein. The table includes 2,500 to 3,000 distinct CDR3 sequences, more than 20% detected once. TCR beta rearrangements were amplified from peripheral blood genomic DNA. The origin of this receptor is a human donor with a solid tumor. Sequences were obtained from blood. This rearrangement joins TRBV6-1 to TRBJ1-5; weak D call: TRBD1 (6 bases). Written as DNA, the CDR3 is TGTGCCAGCAGTGAAGGTGTAGGGGGGGATCAGCCCCAGCATTTT. Translation gives CASSEGVGGDQPQHF.